A single T cell receptor beta chain is shown here with its context. Sequencing was performed with immunoSEQ multiplex PCR; in TCRdb, only in-frame clones are kept and a portion is missing. The table shows roughly 150,000 clones, with roughly 90% occurring only once. These data are taken from a study of blood T cell repertoires in COVID-19. Study-level background: The cDNA or gDNA used as material had been derived from T cells, B-cell-depleted T cells, or PBMCs.

The V segment lost 8 bases and the J segment 4 bases; nucleotides outside the gene matches: 7. CDR3 size: 14 residues. The germline V gene encodes CDR1 MNHEY and CDR2 SVGAGI. The source material was peripheral blood. The clonotype comes from a man aged 60 to 75 with acute or convalescent COVID-19. This rearrangement joins TRBV6-5 to TRBJ1-2, with 10 bases identical to TRBD1. CDR3 DNA: TGTGCCAGCCATTCCGGGACAGGGGTCTATGGCTACACCTTC. Amino acids: CASHSGTGVYGYTF.